A selection of T cell receptor beta chains follows, all from one sample in a study of blood T cell repertoires in COVID-19. The table came from immunoSEQ multiplex PCR; TCRdb's copy has only in-frame clones and leaves some out. The repertoire holds approximately 44,000 clones, about four fifths seen once, with roughly 5% in the top ten. The sample was peripheral blood. These TCRs come from a human donor in a cohort sampled during active COVID-19. Both conserved end residues are part of each CDR3. The order of the fields is J gene, V gene, D gene, CDR3 protein, CDR3 DNA. D genes are given only for firm matches.

j_gene: TRBJ2-3; v_gene: TRBV7-9; d_gene: TRBD1; CDR3aa: CASSLRTGTDTQYF; CDR3nt: TGTGCCAGCAGCCTCCGGACAGGGACAGATACGCAGTATTTT
j_gene: TRBJ1-1; v_gene: TRBV11-2; d_gene: TRBD1; CDR3aa: CASSSRGQGAKFEAFF; CDR3nt: TGTGCCAGCAGCTCCAGGGGACAGGGGGCTAAGTTTGAAGCTTTCTTT
j_gene: TRBJ2-3; v_gene: TRBV6-5; d_gene: .; CDR3aa: CASRRTDTQYF; CDR3nt: TGTGCCAGCAGGCGAACAGATACGCAGTATTTT
j_gene: TRBJ2-2; v_gene: TRBV5-1; d_gene: .; CDR3aa: CASSPSRQNTGELFF; CDR3nt: TGCGCCAGCAGCCCCTCCAGACAGAACACCGGGGAGCTGTTTTTT
j_gene: TRBJ2-5; v_gene: TRBV20-1; d_gene: .; CDR3aa: CSASIGGQYF; CDR3nt: TGCAGTGCTAGTATAGGGGGCCAGTACTTC
j_gene: TRBJ2-5; v_gene: TRBV6-2/TRBV6-3; d_gene: TRBD2; CDR3aa: CASSYSSGGTSQETQYF; CDR3nt: TGTGCCAGCAGTTACAGTAGCGGGGGGACTTCCCAAGAGACCCAGTACTTC
j_gene: TRBJ2-2; v_gene: TRBV28; d_gene: TRBD2; CDR3aa: CASSLVLGLAAAGELFF; CDR3nt: TGTGCCAGCAGTTTAGTATTGGGGCTAGCGGCGGCCGGGGAGCTGTTTTTT
j_gene: TRBJ1-2; v_gene: TRBV6-1; d_gene: .; CDR3aa: CASSEQGEYGYTF; CDR3nt: TGTGCCAGCAGTGAACAGGGCGAATATGGCTACACCTTC
j_gene: TRBJ1-2; v_gene: TRBV7-2; d_gene: .; CDR3aa: CASSLGTESYGYTF; CDR3nt: TGTGCCAGCAGCTTAGGCACAGAGTCTTATGGCTACACCTTC
j_gene: TRBJ2-2; v_gene: TRBV5-1; d_gene: .; CDR3aa: CASSLQDTGELFF; CDR3nt: TGCGCCAGCAGCCTACAGGACACCGGGGAGCTGTTTTTT
j_gene: TRBJ1-1; v_gene: TRBV5-1; d_gene: .; CDR3aa: CASSLVAGSFSVDTEAFF; CDR3nt: TGCGCCAGCAGCTTGGTGGCAGGGTCATTTTCCGTAGACACTGAAGCTTTCTTT
j_gene: TRBJ1-1; v_gene: TRBV19; d_gene: .; CDR3aa: CASSTKRPPLNTEAFF; CDR3nt: TGTGCCAGTAGCACTAAAAGGCCCCCCCTGAACACTGAAGCTTTCTTT
j_gene: TRBJ1-1; v_gene: TRBV19; d_gene: .; CDR3aa: CASSEQADTEAFF; CDR3nt: TGTGCCAGTAGTGAGCAGGCCGACACTGAAGCTTTCTTT
j_gene: TRBJ2-6; v_gene: TRBV9; d_gene: .; CDR3aa: CASSAPRFRDSGANVLTF; CDR3nt: TGTGCCAGCAGCGCCCCCCGTTTCAGGGACTCTGGGGCCAACGTCCTGACTTTC
j_gene: TRBJ2-2; v_gene: TRBV6-5; d_gene: .; CDR3aa: CASSYSRGAGTGELFF; CDR3nt: TGTGCCAGCAGTTACTCCAGGGGGGCCGGAACCGGGGAGCTGTTTTTT
j_gene: TRBJ2-2; v_gene: TRBV6-6; d_gene: .; CDR3aa: CASRPPGTNTGELFF; CDR3nt: TGTGCCAGCAGGCCGCCGGGTACAAACACCGGGGAGCTGTTTTTT
j_gene: TRBJ1-2; v_gene: TRBV9; d_gene: .; CDR3aa: CASSVAPDSYGYTF; CDR3nt: TGTGCCAGCAGCGTAGCCCCGGACAGCTATGGCTACACCTTC